Listed below are T cell receptor beta chains from one sample, sequenced in a study of neoadjuvant nivolumab and ipilimumab in lung cancer. Sequencing used immunoSEQ multiplex PCR; TCRdb keeps in-frame clones, though not all of them. Of several thousand clones in the sample, roughly 80% are singletons; the top ten hold approximately 5.2%. Sequenced material: normal lung tissue adjacent to the tumor, taken after neoadjuvant nivolumab, alone or with ipilimumab, at or shortly before surgery. The receptors shown here come from an adult with non-small cell lung cancer. Some clones in this sample may be carry-over from other donors' samples. Both conserved end residues are part of each CDR3. The D gene is left open where the match is weak. Size is omitted from some rows. Given values are once, few, many or a class for expanded clones.

v_call	cdr3_length	d_call	j_call	clone_size	cdr3_aa	cdr3_nt
TRBV7-8	18	.	TRBJ2-6	.	CASSLTGLDFSGANVLTF	TGTGCCAGCAGCTTAACAGGGCTGGACTTCTCTGGGGCCAACGTCCTGACTTTC
TRBV6-5	15	.	TRBJ1-6	.	CASSYSPEGSSPLHF	TGTGCCAGCAGTTACTCGCCGGAGGGGAGCTCACCCCTCCACTTT
TRBV13	17	TRBD1	TRBJ2-1	.	CASSLGPGTGSYNEQFF	TGTGCCAGCAGCTTAGGTCCCGGGACAGGGAGTTACAATGAGCAGTTCTTC
TRBV18	17	TRBD1	TRBJ1-1	few	CASSPTGTGIGNTEAFF	TGTGCCAGCTCACCAACCGGGACAGGGATTGGGAACACTGAAGCTTTCTTT
TRBV7-9	12	.	TRBJ2-7	.	CASSPDEGEQYF	TGTGCCAGCAGCCCCGACGAAGGTGAGCAGTACTTC
TRBV18	15	.	TRBJ2-7	.	CASSRTPDQELEQYF	TGTGCCAGCTCACGGACTCCGGACCAGGAGCTCGAGCAGTACTTC
TRBV11-2	14	.	TRBJ1-2	.	CASSPQGLIYGYTF	TGTGCCAGCAGCCCCCAGGGCCTGATCTATGGCTACACCTTC
TRBV15	15	.	TRBJ1-6	.	CATSRDLADNSPLHF	TGTGCCACCAGCAGAGATCTGGCGGATAATTCACCCCTCCACTTT
TRBV18	14	TRBD2	TRBJ2-5	.	CASSPRGGEETQYF	TGTGCCAGCTCACCACGCGGGGGGGAAGAGACCCAGTACTTC
TRBV7-8	14	.	TRBJ2-7	.	CASSLAAGGGEQYF	TGTGCCAGCAGCTTAGCTGCCGGGGGTGGCGAGCAGTACTTC
TRBV5-1	13	.	TRBJ1-2	.	CASSRDTNYGYTF	TGCGCCAGCAGCAGGGACACAAACTATGGCTACACCTTC
TRBV7-6	13	.	TRBJ1-1	.	CASSLEGGTEAFF	TGTGCCAGCAGCCTTGAGGGGGGCACTGAAGCTTTCTTT
TRBV19	16	.	TRBJ1-5	.	CASMSKGVVGNQPQHF	TGTGCCAGTATGTCAAAGGGAGTAGTGGGCAATCAGCCCCAGCATTTT
TRBV10-3	17	.	TRBJ1-5	.	CAISSSRQQESNQPQHF	TGTGCCATCAGTTCGTCTCGACAGCAAGAAAGCAATCAGCCCCAGCATTTT
TRBV19	12	TRBD1	TRBJ2-1	.	CACGQAYNEQFF	TGTGCCTGTGGACAGGCCTACAATGAGCAGTTCTTC
TRBV7-3	14	.	TRBJ1-1	.	CASSPGPHRTEAFF	TGTGCCAGCAGCCCGGGACCCCATCGCACTGAAGCTTTCTTT
TRBV10-1	13	.	TRBJ2-7	.	CASSVEQSYEQYF	TGCGCCAGCAGTGTGGAACAATCCTACGAGCAGTACTTC
TRBV15	18	TRBD2	TRBJ2-3	.	CATSSDGLAPGEGDTQYF	TGTGCCACCAGCAGTGACGGACTAGCGCCGGGAGAGGGTGATACGCAGTATTTT
TRBV7-2	17	.	TRBJ2-3	.	CASSLVPGNPSTDTQYF	TGTGCCAGCAGCTTAGTTCCCGGGAATCCTAGCACAGATACGCAGTATTTT
TRBV5-1	14	.	TRBJ2-5	.	CASSQGLLGETQYF	TGCGCCAGCAGCCAGGGCCTCCTGGGGGAGACCCAGTACTTC
TRBV10-3	13	TRBD1	TRBJ2-7	.	CAIKGQGVDEQYF	TGTGCCATCAAGGGACAGGGGGTCGACGAGCAGTACTTC
TRBV6-8	14	.	TRBJ1-2	.	CASSVREGVYGYTF	TGTGCCAGCAGTGTCAGGGAGGGGGTCTATGGCTACACCTTC
TRBV18	16	.	TRBJ2-3	.	CASSPDSGGGYYTQYF	TGTGCCAGCTCACCAGACTCCGGCGGGGGCTATTATACGCAGTATTTT
TRBV15	14	.	TRBJ1-1	.	CATSRDQGGTEAFF	TGTGCCACCAGTCGAGACCAAGGGGGAACTGAAGCTTTCTTT
TRBV7-7	13	.	TRBJ2-7	.	CASSSPNEGVQYF	TGTGCCAGCAGCTCCCCCAACGAGGGGGTGCAGTACTTC
TRBV7-9	14	.	TRBJ2-7	.	CASSLSGRDYEQYF	TGTGCCAGCAGCTTATCGGGCAGGGACTACGAGCAGTACTTC
TRBV4-3	19	TRBD1	TRBJ1-3	.	CASSQGWTGGLIRVDTIYF	TGCGCCAGCAGCCAAGGATGGACAGGGGGCTTAATACGGGTGGACACCATATATTTT
TRBV4-1	16	.	TRBJ1-5	.	CASSQMGHLSNQPQHF	TGCGCCAGCAGCCAAATGGGACACCTTAGCAATCAGCCCCAGCATTTT
TRBV30	13	.	TRBJ1-2	.	CAWSRDRPSGYTF	TGTGCCTGGAGCCGGGACCGCCCGAGCGGCTACACCTTC
TRBV6-6	15	.	TRBJ1-2	.	CASRPDRGDNYGYTF	TGTGCCAGCAGACCCGACAGAGGGGACAACTATGGCTACACCTTC
TRBV4-2	15	.	TRBJ1-6	few	CASSRSPEGGSPLHF	TGTGCCAGCAGCCGGTCTCCCGAGGGGGGTTCACCCCTCCACTTT
TRBV30	12	.	TRBJ2-1	.	CAWSVRGNEQFF	TGTGCCTGGAGTGTAAGAGGCAATGAGCAGTTCTTC
TRBV11-3	12	.	TRBJ1-4	.	CASSQGPEKLFF	TGTGCCAGCAGCCAGGGACCTGAAAAACTGTTTTTT
TRBV5-1	15	.	TRBJ1-1	.	CASTLSTGLNTEAFF	TGCGCCAGCACCCTTTCAACAGGGTTGAACACTGAAGCTTTCTTT
TRBV5-1	14	TRBD1	TRBJ1-2	.	CASSFGQGRVGYTF	TGCGCCAGCAGCTTTGGACAGGGGAGGGTTGGCTACACCTTC
TRBV5-4	15	TRBD2	TRBJ2-1	.	CASSSTSGWYNEQFF	TGTGCCAGCAGCTCAACTAGCGGGTGGTACAATGAGCAGTTCTTC
TRBV11-3	14	.	TRBJ2-7	.	CASSLTWGGYEQYF	TGTGCCAGCAGCTTGACATGGGGAGGTTACGAGCAGTACTTC
TRBV4-2	16	.	TRBJ2-7	few	CASSPTPGGQSEEQYF	TGTGCCAGCAGCCCCACCCCCGGGGGGCAGTCGGAGGAGCAGTACTTC
TRBV7-2	13	.	TRBJ2-1	large	CASSPPGSREQFF	TGTGCCAGCAGCCCCCCGGGTAGCCGTGAGCAGTTCTTC
TRBV2	15	.	TRBJ1-1	.	CASWSRTGMNTEAFF	TGTGCCAGCTGGTCCAGGACGGGGATGAACACTGAAGCTTTCTTT
TRBV4-3	16	TRBD2	TRBJ2-3	.	CASSQDLAGGPDTQYF	TGCGCCAGCAGCCAAGATCTAGCGGGAGGGCCAGATACGCAGTATTTT
TRBV5-4	13	.	TRBJ2-3	.	CAFNADWEDTQYF	TGTGCCTTTAACGCGGATTGGGAAGATACGCAGTATTTT
TRBV10-3	19	TRBD2	TRBJ2-7	.	CAISDPPGTSGSSSYEQYF	TGTGCCATCAGTGATCCCCCCGGGACTAGCGGTTCCAGCTCCTACGAGCAGTACTTC
TRBV7-2	16	TRBD1	TRBJ1-2	.	CASIESGTGTNYGYTF	TGTGCCAGCATCGAGAGTGGGACAGGCACAAACTATGGCTACACCTTC
TRBV18	15	.	TRBJ1-1	.	CASSPPGTRNTEAFF	TGTGCCAGCTCACCACCGGGGACTCGGAACACTGAAGCTTTCTTT
TRBV5-1	14	.	TRBJ1-1	.	CASSLAGQNTEAFF	TGCGCCAGCAGCTTGGCAGGGCAGAACACTGAAGCTTTCTTT
TRBV29-1	15	TRBD1	TRBJ2-3	.	CSVDIRDRGTDTQYF	TGCAGCGTTGATATTCGGGACAGGGGGACAGATACGCAGTATTTT
TRBV5-1	15	.	TRBJ2-7	.	CASSLASGANYEQYF	TGCGCCAGCAGCTTGGCCTCAGGGGCAAACTACGAGCAGTACTTC
TRBV19	15	TRBD2	TRBJ2-7	.	CASSPGLAASYEQYF	TGTGCCAGTAGCCCGGGACTAGCGGCCTCCTACGAGCAGTACTTC
TRBV5-6	14	.	TRBJ2-7	.	CASRLGWGADEQYF	TGTGCCAGCAGACTCGGTTGGGGGGCCGACGAGCAGTACTTC
TRBV6-5	16	.	TRBJ1-4	.	CASSYDGFATNEKLFF	TGTGCCAGCAGTTACGACGGGTTTGCAACTAATGAAAAACTGTTTTTT
TRBV4-1	19	TRBD2	TRBJ2-7	.	CASSQEKGLTGLVMAEQYF	TGCGCCAGCAGCCAAGAAAAGGGCTTAACGGGACTAGTTATGGCCGAGCAGTACTTC
TRBV5-1	15	.	TRBJ2-3	.	CASSFLGRGPDTQYF	TGCGCCAGCAGCTTTTTGGGCAGGGGCCCAGATACGCAGTATTTT
TRBV6-1	13	.	TRBJ1-2	.	CASSEDGYYGYTF	TGTGCCAGCAGTGAAGACGGATACTATGGCTACACCTTC
TRBV7-8	13	TRBD2	TRBJ2-1	.	CASSSNSGGEQFF	TGTGCCAGCAGCTCGAATTCGGGGGGAGAGCAGTTCTTC